This T cell receptor beta chain was retrieved from a study of CD8 T cells in ankylosing spondylitis (TCRdb year 2017). For the study in its entirety: The study set out to find disease-linked TCR variants by profiling T cell receptor beta repertoires in ankylosing spondylitis patients and healthy donors. Peripheral blood was sampled, and synovial fluid was additionally collected from ankylosing spondylitis patients. The full study cohort was made up of about 25 ankylosing spondylitis patients and roughly 100 healthy donors. General conclusions and limits of the study: Some of the motif variants had been reported before in the synovial fluid and blood of reactive arthritis patients, a finding that suggests common disease-initiation mechanisms. A TCR beta motif made up of several highly homologous amino acid variants appeared to be characteristic of blood from ankylosing spondylitis patients. In peripheral blood, the disease-linked clones were found at relatively low frequencies and had a CD8+ phenotype. The disease-linked clones were reported to be significantly enriched in matched synovial fluid samples from ankylosing spondylitis patients.

Between the V and J ends, shortened by 3 bases and 5 bases respectively, the junction contains 12 bases. CDR1 and CDR2, looked up from the germline V gene (reference sequence), are DFQATT and SNEGSKA. Counted from cysteine to phenylalanine, this CDR3 has 13 amino acids. Left in the record is the CDR3 DNA by itself, 39 bases read in frame from the first base. This clonotype was seen ten or more times. No antigen is known for it. Per-base qualities were not stored, and no clone one base away is much larger. TCRdb records Illumina HiSeq 2500 as the sequencer. TCR beta libraries were prepared by quantitative 5'-RACE with molecular barcodes. The authors processed their data as follows. Disease-linked TCR variants were identified with a new computational method built on a probabilistic model of VDJ rearrangement. The public reads were reanalyzed by TCRdb: fastp trimming at Q25, MiXCR alignment, in-frame beta chains only. Every CDR3 protein is listed once, alongside the most common genes and DNA of its rows. The V and J calls and clone size are TCRdb's, not the authors'. This sample lists 45,000 or so distinct CDR3 sequences; 9.5% to 12% were detected once. About 1.4% of the sample goes to the ten largest clones.

This receptor was identified in a male donor with ankylosing spondylitis or in good health (not recorded which). The V and J segments used are TRBV20-1 and TRBJ2-3, with the D segment possibly TRBD1 or TRBD2, each aligning over 5 bases. Sequenced: blood, either unsorted or a sorted T cell fraction (not recorded which). The DNA sequence follows: TGCAGTGCTAGGGGACCCGAGATAGATACGCAGTATTTT. This translates into CSARGPEIDTQYF.